The 31 T cell receptor beta chains listed next were all sequenced from one sample in a study of OX40 agonist ivuxolimab in advanced cancers. The repertoire was sequenced with immunoSEQ multiplex PCR; TCRdb's copy has only in-frame clones and lacks some. The data show around 66,000 clones, 87% seen once. This specimen was CD4+ or CD8+ T cells sorted from blood, taken in a trial of the OX40 agonist ivuxolimab. The receptors were sampled from an adult with an advanced solid tumor such as melanoma, head and neck, liver or kidney cancer.

This clone occurred a few times. This rearrangement joins TRBV14 to TRBJ2-4, with D possibly matching TRBD2 (5 bases). CDR1 and CDR2 (germline): SGHDN, FVKESK. The length of the CDR3 is 11 residues. Here the CDR3 reads CGWLALNIQYF. CDR3 bases: TGTGGCTGGCTAGCTCTCAACATTCAGTACTTC.

The CDR3 protein is CASSLAGRGDIQYF. The CDR3 DNA reads TGTGCCAGCAGCTTAGCGGGGAGGGGCGACATTCAGTACTTC. This chain connects TRBV7-8 to TRBJ2-4, with 7 positions matching TRBD2. The V gene's germline CDR1 is SGHVS and CDR2 FQNEAQ. The CDR3 totals 14 residues. V gave up 0 bases and J gave up 8 bases; unmatched junction bases: 4.

CDR3 amino acids: CASSPTGTGDSPLHF. The CDR3 bases are TGTGCCAGCAGTCCCACCGGGACAGGGGATTCACCCCTCCACTTT. This chain uses TRBV6-5 with TRBJ1-6; 10 positions match TRBD1. V lost 5 bases to trimming and J lost 8 bases; unmatched junction nucleotides: 6. Germline lookup yields CDR1 MNHEY and CDR2 SVGAGI. CDR3 size: 15 residues.

This CDR3 is CASKFGTGDYEQYF. The DNA of the CDR3 is TGTGCCAGCAAGTTCGGGACAGGGGACTACGAGCAGTACTTC. The V call is TRBV2, the J call TRBJ2-7, with 10 positions matching TRBD1. The CDR3 sequence is 14 residues long. Trimming removed 7 bases from V and 3 bases from J; junction bases left unmatched: 6. Germline CDR1 is SNHLY and CDR2 is FYNNEI.

V gene TRBV27 combines with J gene TRBJ2-3; D ambiguous. CDR3 length: 15 residues. Germline loops: CDR1 MNHEY, CDR2 SMNVEV (reference sequence). The V gene lost 5 bases and the J gene lost 5 bases, with 17 bases spanning the gap. CDR3 coding DNA: TGTGCCAGCAGTCTCGGATCCCACACGGGAGATACGCAGTATTTT. It translates to CASSLGSHTGDTQYF.

This chain uses TRBV18 with TRBJ1-3, with TRBD1 matching 7 bases. The CDR3 contains 14 residues. Losses at the gene ends were 4 bases for V and 2 bases for J; bases not matched to a gene: 2. The V gene's germline CDR1 is KGHSH and CDR2 LQKENI. The CDR3 here is CASSRDSPGNTIYF. The CDR3, as DNA: TGTGCCAGCTCACGGGACAGCCCTGGAAACACCATATATTTT.

The chain joins TRBV30 to TRBJ2-2; D not resolved. V lost 0 bases and J 0 bases, leaving 5 bases between the germline ends. The CDR3 is 14 residues long. Germline CDR1 and CDR2: GTSNPN and SVGIG (reference sequence). DNA of the CDR3: TGTGCCTGGAGTGTACTGGCGAACACCGGGGAGCTGTTTTTT. Amino acid sequence: CAWSVLANTGELFF.

This chain joins TRBV10-2 and TRBJ1-6; TRBD1 matches 7 bases. CDR1 WSHSY and CDR2 SAAADI come from the germline V gene. The CDR3 contains 15 residues. Trimming cost V 2 bases and J 9 bases; bases outside gene matches: 7. The CDR3 spells CASSENQGVGSPLHF. The CDR3 DNA follows: TGCGCCAGCAGTGAGAACCAGGGGGTGGGTTCACCCCTCCACTTT.

The chain carries TRBV6-4 and TRBJ2-2; 8 bases match TRBD2. V gave up 6 bases and J gave up 1 base; unmatched junction bases: 1. This CDR3 has 14 amino acids. CDR1 and CDR2 (germline): MRHNA, SNTAGT. CDR3 sequence: CASSTSGNTGELFF. CDR3 bases: TGTGCCAGCAGCACTAGCGGGAACACCGGGGAGCTGTTTTTT.

The chain recombines TRBV6-5 with TRBJ2-2; 11 positions match TRBD1. The CDR3 runs to 15 residues. CDR1 is MNHEY, CDR2 SVGAGI, per germline. Trimming removed 6 bases from V and 5 bases from J; junction bases left unmatched: 5. The DNA of the CDR3 is TGTGCCAGCAGCCCGGACAGGGGGCGAACCGGGGAGCTGTTTTTT. Amino acids: CASSPDRGRTGELFF.

The chain uses TRBV6-1 and TRBJ2-7; D is undetermined. CDR3 length equals 15 residues. Germline assignment: CDR1 MNHNS and CDR2 SASEGT. V lost 5 bases to trimming and J lost 1 base, with 15 bases between them. In DNA, the CDR3 is TGTGCCAGCAGTCCTGCCCGGGCAGCTTCCTACGAGCAGTACTTC. Translated: CASSPARAASYEQYF.

The rearrangement joins TRBV5-1 to TRBJ2-3; 8 positions agree with TRBD1. There are 16 residues in the CDR3. Germline CDR1 is SGHRS and CDR2 is YFSETQ. The trim removed 2 bases at V and 2 bases at J, leaving 7 bases unmatched. The CDR3 DNA follows: TGCGCCAGCAGCTTAACTCAGGGGGCGGTCACAGATACGCAGTATTTT. It encodes CASSLTQGAVTDTQYF. The full variable domain, in which reference TRBV5-1 and TRBJ2-3 provide the parts outside the CDR3, is KAGVTQTPRYLIKTRGQQVTLSCSPISGHRSVSWYQQTPGQGLQFLFEYFSETQRNKGNFPGRFSGRQFSNSRSEMNVSTLELGDSALYLCASSLTQGAVTDTQYFGPGTRLTVL.

V usage is TRBV19 and J usage is TRBJ1-5, with 10 bases aligning to TRBD1. The CDR3 has 16 residues. Trimming at V came to 5 bases and at J to 5 bases, leaving 9 bases not matched to a gene. Germline V gene data show CDR1 as LNHDA and CDR2 as SQIVND (reference sequence). The CDR3, as DNA: TGTGCCAGTAGTTATTTCCCCGGGACAGGGGATCAGCCCCAGCATTTT. Its protein is CASSYFPGTGDQPQHF.

V usage is TRBV6-1 and J usage is TRBJ1-6; D unresolved. The CDR3 has 15 residues. V was trimmed by 6 bases and J by 7 bases, leaving 16 bases between them. The germline V gene encodes CDR1 MNHNS and CDR2 SASEGT. DNA of the CDR3: TGTGCCAGCAGCCCACAACCGGGAAACAATTCACCCCTCCACTTT. The encoded protein is CASSPQPGNNSPLHF.

The V and J genes are TRBV19 and TRBJ1-4; 11 bases are a match to TRBD1. Germline CDR1 and CDR2: LNHDA and SQIVND (reference sequence). The CDR3 sequence is 15 residues long. After removal of 5 bases from V and 7 bases from J, the junction contained 6 bases not matched to a gene. The CDR3 DNA reads TGTGCCAGTAGTCACCCGGGACAGGGGGGTGAAAAACTGTTTTTT. This gives the protein CASSHPGQGGEKLFF.

The J gene is TRBJ2-1, the V gene TRBV4-1; D perhaps matches TRBD1 (5 bases). Germline CDR1 MGHRA, CDR2 YSYEKL. The CDR3 loop spans 15 amino acids. V dropped 5 bases and J dropped 7 bases, with 18 bases sitting between them. The DNA for the CDR3 is TGCGCCAGCAGCTATCTCTTGGGGCCCTTTAATGAGCAGTTCTTC. Encoded protein: CASSYLLGPFNEQFF.

The V gene is TRBV4-1, the J gene TRBJ1-2, with unresolved D. In germline, CDR1 is MGHRA, CDR2 YSYEKL. V lost 0 bases and J 3 bases, leaving 2 bases between the germline ends. This CDR3 is built from 12 residues. CDR3 region: CASSQEHYGYTF. The CDR3 DNA sequence: TGCGCCAGCAGCCAAGAACACTATGGCTACACCTTC.

The chain links TRBV7-9 to TRBJ2-3; D is perhaps TRBD2 (6 bases). V was trimmed by 5 bases and J by 3 bases, leaving 15 bases between them. The V gene's germline CDR1 is SEHNR and CDR2 FQNEAQ (reference sequence). This CDR3 contains 15 residues. CDR3 nucleotides: TGTGCCAGCAGCCCATCGCGAGGGAGGACAGATACGCAGTATTTT. Protein: CASSPSRGRTDTQYF. The whole variable domain, filled in from reference TRBV7-9 and TRBJ2-3, reads DTGVSQNPRHKITKRGQNVTFRCDPISEHNRLYWYRQTLGQGPEFLTYFQNEAQLEKSRLLSDRFSAERPKGSFSTLEIQRTEQGDSAMYLCASSPSRGRTDTQYFGPGTRLTVL.

The V gene is TRBV7-2, the J gene TRBJ2-1; 7 bases fit TRBD2. Per germline, CDR1 SGHTA and CDR2 FQGNSA. The CDR3 runs 17 residues. The V segment lost 0 bases and the J segment 10 bases; nucleotides outside the gene matches: 15. CDR3 protein: CASSLAGAWRGSTEQFF. CDR3 coding DNA: TGTGCCAGCAGCTTAGCAGGCGCCTGGCGGGGGTCGACCGAGCAGTTCTTC.

The chain employs TRBV5-1 and TRBJ2-3; TRBD2 agrees at 10 bases. This CDR3 is built from 15 residues. CDR1 and CDR2 from the germline V gene are SGHRS and YFSETQ. Losses at the gene ends were 5 bases for V and 5 bases for J; bases not matched to a gene: 8. The CDR3 protein is CASRLSGGALDTQYF. Here the CDR3 DNA reads TGCGCCAGCAGACTCAGCGGGGGGGCCTTAGATACGCAGTATTTT.

The gene calls are TRBV10-1 and TRBJ1-2, with D uncertain. Trimming took 3 bases from V and 4 from J, leaving 9 bases between them. The CDR3 has 13 amino acids. In germline, CDR1 is WNHNN, CDR2 SYGVQD (reference sequence). CDR3 in DNA: TGCGCCAGCAGTGACCCGGGAAGCTATGGCTACACCTTC. Amino acid sequence: CASSDPGSYGYTF.

This chain uses TRBV30 with TRBJ1-6, with TRBD1 as a possible D gene (6 bases). V was trimmed by 6 bases and J by 0 bases, leaving 18 bases between them. The length of the CDR3 is 17 residues. Germline values: CDR1 GTSNPN, CDR2 SVGIG (reference sequence). The CDR3 is CACLAGTYNSYNSPLHF. The CDR3 DNA reads as TGTGCCTGCCTGGCAGGGACATATAACTCCTATAATTCACCCCTCCACTTT.

Concerning this clone: One end of the junction fails to match germline, which may point to a read error. The V call is TRBV7-7, the J call TRBJ1-4, with D unclear. Germline V gene data show CDR1 as SSHAT and CDR2 as FNYEAQ (reference sequence). The CDR3 loop spans 13 amino acids. Here the CDR3 reads CASSLRSNEKLFF. For the CDR3, the DNA is TGTGCTAGCAGCTTGCGGTCTAACGAAAAACTGTTTTTT.

The V call is TRBV29-1, the J call TRBJ1-1; 10 bases are a match to TRBD1. The V gene end was trimmed by 5 bases and the J gene end by 0 bases; junction bases not matched to a gene: 9. The CDR3 sequence is 16 residues long. Germline V gene sequence: CDR1 SQVTM, CDR2 ANQGSEA. Written as DNA, the CDR3 is TGCAGCGTTCGGCGGGGGGGGACAGGGGTGAACACTGAAGCTTTCTTT. It yields the protein CSVRRGGTGVNTEAFF.

This chain uses TRBV4-2 with TRBJ2-7; D is uncertain. From germline, CDR1 is LGHNA and CDR2 YNFKEQ. Trimming left V 0 bases short and J 0 bases short, with 6 bases between. This CDR3 comprises 14 residues. CDR3 DNA sequence: TGTGCCAGCAGCCAAGAACGGGTCTCCTACGAGCAGTACTTC. Translating gives CASSQERVSYEQYF.

V gene TRBV7-9 combines with J gene TRBJ1-3, with D maybe TRBD1 (6 bases). The germline CDR1 and CDR2 sequences are SEHNR and FQNEAQ (reference sequence). The CDR3 is 14 residues long. The germline V and J ends were trimmed by 2 bases and 6 bases, with 11 bases remaining between them. The CDR3 DNA sequence: TGTGCCAGCAGCTTATCAGGGGCGCAAAACACCATATATTTT. Protein: CASSLSGAQNTIYF.

The V and J genes are TRBV7-2 and TRBJ2-7, with 7 bases lining up with TRBD2. The CDR3 extends over 17 amino acids. Germline CDR1 is SGHTA and CDR2 is FQGNSA. V shed 5 bases and J 6 bases; nucleotides not matched to a gene: 19. CDR3 residues: CASSPPMRGGGPREQYF. CDR3 bases: TGTGCCAGCAGCCCCCCCATGCGAGGCGGGGGTCCCCGCGAGCAGTACTTC. Together with reference TRBV7-2 and TRBJ2-7, the CDR3 gives the full variable domain: GAGVSQSPSNKVTEKGKDVELRCDPISGHTALYWYRQSLGQGLEFLIYFQGNSAPDKSGLPSDRFSAERTGGSVSTLTIQRTQQEDSAVYLCASSPPMRGGGPREQYFGPGTRLTVT.

A few counts support this clone. J is TRBJ1-1 and V is TRBV7-2, with TRBD1 matching over 7 bases. Trimming took 5 bases from V and 1 from J; bases not matched to a gene: 1. Germline CDR1 SGHTA, CDR2 FQGNSA. The CDR3 loop spans 13 amino acids. The CDR3 DNA reads as TGTGCCAGCAGCCGACAGGGGAACACTGAAGCTTTCTTT. It specifies CASSRQGNTEAFF.

This sequence joins TRBV7-6 and TRBJ1-4, with TRBD1 matching over 7 bases. The V and J ends lost 6 bases and 8 bases, in that order; junction bases with no gene match: 6. This CDR3 contains 13 residues. In germline, CDR1 is SGHVS, CDR2 FNYEAQ. This chain's CDR3 is CASSPGGSEKLFF. The CDR3, as DNA: TGTGCCAGCAGTCCAGGGGGTTCAGAAAAACTGTTTTTT.

The J gene is TRBJ2-2, the V gene TRBV12-5; 13 positions match TRBD2. Germline V lookup: CDR1 LGHNT, CDR2 FRNRAP. The CDR3 length is 16 residues. J lost 6 bases, V lost 4 bases, and 5 bases had no gene match. CDR3 nucleotides: TGTGCTAGTGGTTCCATGGGGACTAGCGGGGCCGGGGAGCTGTTTTTT. Translating it yields CASGSMGTSGAGELFF.

J is TRBJ1-1 and V is TRBV19; D perhaps matches TRBD1 (5 bases). The germline V gene encodes CDR1 LNHDA and CDR2 SQIVND (reference sequence). The ends were cut back, 6 bases at V and 5 bases at J, with 13 bases in the middle. This CDR3 region has 13 residues. CDR3 DNA: TGTGCCAGTAGCAAACTGGGGGGGACTGAAGCTTTCTTT. Translation: CASSKLGGTEAFF.